This T cell receptor (beta chain) was retrieved from a study of cytomegalovirus exposure and HLA in healthy donors. This clone showed up just a few times. Its target is unknown. While the first cohort had 600 to 850 subjects, the donors belonged to the separate validation cohort of 100 to 150 subjects. After removal of 5 bases from V and 4 bases from J, the junction contained 10 bases not matched to a gene. This CDR3 is 15 amino acids long. Germline V gives CDR1 MNHEY, CDR2 SMNVEV (reference sequence). Findings of the study overall: TCR sequences were mostly rare, though some public TCRs occurred in many donors. In the roughly 120 validation repertoires, a later analysis found that first-cohort TCR clusters tended to co-occur.

Generated by immunoSEQ multiplex PCR, the TCRdb table keeps only in-frame clones and is missing some. The sample shows 80,000 or so clones, 95% of them seen only once. The receptor's source is a woman in her late teens or twenties in good health and CMV-seronegative. Sequenced: PBMCs. The J gene is TRBJ2-5, the V gene TRBV27; TRBD2 matches at 7 bases. The CDR3 DNA reads as TGTGCCAGCAGTCGGGGGGTCGGGGGACGAGAGACCCAGTACTTC. This codes for CASSRGVGGRETQYF.